This entry lists 10 T cell receptor beta chains sequenced from one sample in a study of post-analysis software for immune sequencing data. Which antigens these TCRs recognize remains unknown. Tagging with unique molecular identifiers was a feature of the TCR beta cDNA libraries. TCRdb called the PCR reads again in MiXCR, with one record for every CDR3 protein. Of about 770,000 distinct CDR3 sequences in the sample, around 45% were seen once. Whole-study results and caveats: Four or five TRBV segments occurring more often in patients than controls included TRBV5-6, TRBV5-1 and TRBV20-1.

Sequencing was performed on blood. These receptors originate from a girl aged 10 to 17 with multiple sclerosis.

The CDR3 sequence is CAISEQGREQYF. CDR3 DNA sequence: TGTGCCATCAGTGAACAGGGACGCGAGCAGTACTTC. The chain is built from TRBV10-3 and TRBJ2-7, with D perhaps TRBD1 (6 bases). The CDR3 consists of 12 residues. Germline V CDR1 and CDR2: ENHRY, SYGVKD. Trimming shortened V by 3 bases and J by 6 bases, and 9 bases separated the two germline ends.

Only a few counts were recorded for this clonotype. The chain employs TRBV4-1 and TRBJ1-2, with D possibly matching TRBD1 (6 bases). Trimming shortened V by 0 bases and J by 4 bases, and 9 bases separated the two germline ends. The germline V gene encodes CDR1 MGHRA and CDR2 YSYEKL. The CDR3 has 14 residues. DNA for the CDR3: TGCGCCAGCAGCCAAGACAGGGGCCTCTATGGCTACACCTTC. Translated: CASSQDRGLYGYTF.

The rearrangement uses TRBV24-1 and TRBJ2-1; D perhaps matches TRBD2 (7 bases). Germline V gives CDR1 KGHDR, CDR2 SFDVKD. V lost 12 bases and J 14 bases, leaving 19 bases between the germline ends. CDR3 length: 11 amino acids. CDR3 DNA sequence: TGTGCCCCCGAGGGGGGGGTAGCGGAGTTCTTC. Protein: CAPEGGVAEFF.

This chain uses TRBV20-1 with TRBJ1-2; D not resolved. Germline V gene lookup returns CDR1 DFQATT and CDR2 SNEGSKA (reference sequence). V lost 0 bases and J 8 bases, leaving 10 bases between the germline ends. This CDR3 comprises 12 residues. The CDR3 DNA is TGCAGTGCTAGAGACGGCCTCTCAGGCTACACCTTC. Translating gives CSARDGLSGYTF.

The rearrangement uses TRBV25-1 and TRBJ2-5; TRBD1 or TRBD2 may be the D gene (5 bases each). The CDR3 has 16 residues. Germline CDR1 is MGHDK and CDR2 is SYGVNS. The V and J ends lost 1 base and 1 base respectively, with 13 bases between them. The CDR3 DNA sequence: TGTGCCAGCAGTGAATTCAACGGGGACCTCCAAGAGACCCAGTACTTC. Its protein product is CASSEFNGDLQETQYF.

The chain's CDR3 is CSYRQANEQFF. Here the CDR3 DNA reads TGCAGTTACCGACAGGCCAATGAGCAGTTCTTC. The chain carries TRBV29-1 and TRBJ2-1; possible D gene TRBD1, 6 bases. Germline-derived CDR1 and CDR2 are SQVTM and ANQGSEA. The CDR3 loop spans 11 amino acids.

The chain combines TRBV7-9 with TRBJ1-2; TRBD1 might be the D (5 bases). The CDR3 covers 14 residues. V was clipped by 8 bases and J by 3 bases, with 16 bases between them. Germline V gene data show CDR1 as SEHNR and CDR2 as FQNEAQ (reference sequence). CDR3 coding DNA: TGTGCCAGCTATACGTTAGGGGCAGACTATGGCTACACCTTC. Translating gives CASYTLGADYGYTF.

This clonotype was seen a handful of times. J is TRBJ1-2 and V is TRBV10-3; D gene uncertain. This CDR3 spans 13 amino acids. Germline CDR1 is ENHRY and CDR2 is SYGVKD. Trimming pared 7 bases from V and 3 bases from J, leaving 12 bases between. This chain's CDR3 is CAINGPQDYGYTF. The CDR3 region has the DNA TGTGCCATCAATGGCCCCCAGGACTATGGCTACACCTTC.

The V and J genes are TRBV15 and TRBJ1-5, with D possibly being TRBD1 (6 bases). This CDR3 has 15 amino acids. Between the trimmed V and J ends, which lost 0 bases and 6 bases, there was a span of 12 bases. Germline-derived CDR1 and CDR2 are LNHNV and YYDKDF (reference sequence). DNA of the CDR3: TGTGCCACCAGCAGAGAAACAGGGTTACTTCAGCCCCAGCATTTT. This gives the protein CATSRETGLLQPQHF.

The chain links TRBV6-5 to TRBJ2-4; perhaps TRBD1 as D (6 bases). Germline CDR1 is MNHEY and CDR2 is SVGAGI. This CDR3 comprises 13 residues. With 5 bases removed from V and 15 bases from J, the gap between germline ends came to 20 bases. CDR3 sequence (DNA): TGTGCCAGCAGTCTCCACAGGGCTGCGGTTGTGTACTTC. Translating it yields CASSLHRAAVVYF.